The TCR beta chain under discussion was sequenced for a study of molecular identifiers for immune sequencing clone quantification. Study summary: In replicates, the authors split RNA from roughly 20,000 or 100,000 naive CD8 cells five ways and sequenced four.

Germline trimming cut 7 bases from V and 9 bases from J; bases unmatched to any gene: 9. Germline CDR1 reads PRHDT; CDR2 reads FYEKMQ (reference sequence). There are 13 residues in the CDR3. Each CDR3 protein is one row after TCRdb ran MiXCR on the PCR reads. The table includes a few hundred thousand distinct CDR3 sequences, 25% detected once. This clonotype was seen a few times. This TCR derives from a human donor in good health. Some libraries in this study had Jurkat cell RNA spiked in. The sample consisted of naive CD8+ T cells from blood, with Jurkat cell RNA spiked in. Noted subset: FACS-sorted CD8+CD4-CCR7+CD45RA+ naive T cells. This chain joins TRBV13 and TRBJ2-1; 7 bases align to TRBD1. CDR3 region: CASTTDRSREQFF. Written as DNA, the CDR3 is TGTGCCAGCACCACGGACAGGTCTCGTGAGCAGTTCTTC.